Presented here are 11 T cell receptor beta chains from one specimen sequenced in a study of monozygotic twins with inflammatory bowel disease. TCRdb reprocessed the 5' RACE reads and stores each CDR3 protein as one record, lacking DNA. Across 350,000 to 500,000 distinct CDR3 sequences, the top ten clones capture 2% to 3% of the sample. Sequenced material: blood. These receptors all stem from a human donor with ulcerative colitis or Crohn's disease, or a healthy co-twin of an affected twin (not recorded which).

CDR3 in amino acids: CASSLETSGSYEQYF. The chain recombines TRBV4-3 with TRBJ2-7; TCRdb selects TRBD2, and the lack of DNA leaves this call unchecked. The CDR3 runs 15 residues. In germline, CDR1 is LGHNA, CDR2 YSLEER.

The chain has TRBV7-6 and TRBJ2-7; TCRdb's D call, TRBD1, is unchecked because there is no DNA. The germline CDR1 and CDR2 sequences are SGHVS and FNYEAQ. This CDR3 contains 15 residues. The CDR3 sequence is CASSDLRDRAYEQYF. The full variable domain, completed using reference TRBV7-6 and TRBJ2-7, is GAGVSQSPRYKVTKRGQDVALRCDPISGHVSLYWYRQALGQGPEFLTYFNYEAQQDKSGLPNDRFSAERPEGSISTLTIQRTEQRDSAMYRCASSDLRDRAYEQYFGPGTRLTVT.

The chain has TRBV20-1 and TRBJ2-7. The CDR3 has 12 residues. The germline V gene has CDR1 DFQATT and CDR2 SNEGSKA (reference sequence). The chain's CDR3 is CSATRTPYEQYF.

The rearrangement joins TRBV2 to TRBJ1-2; with no DNA, the TCRdb D assignment of TRBD1 cannot be verified. CDR3 size: 15 residues. Germline V lookup: CDR1 SNHLY, CDR2 FYNNEI. The CDR3 region is CASSDWGAADYGYTF.

The chain combines TRBV20-1 with TRBJ2-7; TCRdb indicates TRBD2, and absent DNA this call remains unverified. Germline V gives CDR1 DFQATT, CDR2 SNEGSKA (reference sequence). CDR3 size: 16 residues. The CDR3 region is CSASPPPGLAVYEQYF.

The CDR3: CASSRPTGAYNEQFF. This sequence joins TRBV7-2 and TRBJ2-1; TCRdb selects TRBD1, and the lack of DNA leaves this call unchecked. The CDR3 runs to 15 residues. The germline CDR1 and CDR2 sequences are SGHTA and FQGNSA.

The chain's CDR3 is CASSQDRGQDEAFF. V usage is TRBV4-2 and J usage is TRBJ1-1; TCRdb's D gene call, TRBD1, goes unchecked for lack of DNA. This CDR3 has 14 residues. In germline, CDR1 is LGHNA, CDR2 YNFKEQ.

The chain recombines TRBV10-3 with TRBJ2-5; TCRdb's D call of TRBD2 is untestable without DNA. Germline CDR1 is ENHRY and CDR2 is SYGVKD. CDR3 length: 15 residues. CDR3 region: CAISNLLAIQETQYF.

CDR3 in amino acids: CASSYHGTDYGYTF. The chain carries TRBV6-2 or TRBV6-3 and TRBJ1-2; TCRdb designates TRBD1, a call that cannot be tested without DNA. CDR3 size: 14 residues. Per germline, CDR1 MNHEY and CDR2 SVGEGT.

V is TRBV15 and J is TRBJ1-1. The V gene's germline CDR1 is LNHNV and CDR2 YYDKDF (reference sequence). The CDR3 totals 13 residues. CDR3 sequence: CATSVRVGTEAFF.

The CDR3 sequence is CASSLTLSPAAETQYF. This rearrangement joins TRBV5-1 to TRBJ2-5; TCRdb's D call, TRBD1, is unchecked because there is no DNA. This CDR3 spans 16 amino acids. CDR1 is SGHRS, CDR2 YFSETQ, per germline.